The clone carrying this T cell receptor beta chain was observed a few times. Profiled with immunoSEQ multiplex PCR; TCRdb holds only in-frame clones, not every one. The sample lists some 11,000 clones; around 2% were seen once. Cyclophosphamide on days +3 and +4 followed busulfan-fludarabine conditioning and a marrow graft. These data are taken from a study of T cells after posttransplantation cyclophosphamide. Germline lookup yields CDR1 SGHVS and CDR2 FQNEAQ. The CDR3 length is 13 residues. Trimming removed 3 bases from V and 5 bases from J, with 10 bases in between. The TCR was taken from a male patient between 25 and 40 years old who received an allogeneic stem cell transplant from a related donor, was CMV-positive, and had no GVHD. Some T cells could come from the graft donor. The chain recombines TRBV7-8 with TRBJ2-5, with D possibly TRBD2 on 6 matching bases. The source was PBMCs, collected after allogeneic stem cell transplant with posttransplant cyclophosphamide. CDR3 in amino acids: CASSFKRGETQYF. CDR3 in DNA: TGTGCCAGCAGCTTTAAACGGGGGGAGACCCAGTACTTC. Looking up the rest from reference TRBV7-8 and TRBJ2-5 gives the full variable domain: GAGVSQSPRYKVAKRGQDVALRCDPISGHVSLFWYQQALGQGPEFLTYFQNEAQLDKSGLPSDRFFAERPEGSVSTLKIQRTQQEDSAVYLCASSFKRGETQYFGPGTRLLVL.